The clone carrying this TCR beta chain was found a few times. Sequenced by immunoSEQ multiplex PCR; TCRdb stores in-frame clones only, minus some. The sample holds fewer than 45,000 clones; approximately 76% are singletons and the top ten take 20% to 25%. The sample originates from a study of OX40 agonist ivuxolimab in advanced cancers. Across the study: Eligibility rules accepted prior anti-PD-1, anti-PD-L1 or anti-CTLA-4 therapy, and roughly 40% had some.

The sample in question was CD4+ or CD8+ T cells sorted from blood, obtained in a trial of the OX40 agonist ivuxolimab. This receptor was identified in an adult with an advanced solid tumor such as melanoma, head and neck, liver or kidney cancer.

The CDR3 loop reads CASSRPTGTPMLFF. DNA for the CDR3: TGTGCCAGCAGCAGACCGACAGGGACCCCTATGTTGTTTTTT. V and J are TRBV11-1 and TRBJ1-4; 7 bases are shared with TRBD1. The CDR3 extends over 14 amino acids. Germline lookup yields CDR1 SGHAT and CDR2 FQDESV (reference sequence). V dropped 5 bases and J dropped 15; count of bases not matched to a gene: 15.